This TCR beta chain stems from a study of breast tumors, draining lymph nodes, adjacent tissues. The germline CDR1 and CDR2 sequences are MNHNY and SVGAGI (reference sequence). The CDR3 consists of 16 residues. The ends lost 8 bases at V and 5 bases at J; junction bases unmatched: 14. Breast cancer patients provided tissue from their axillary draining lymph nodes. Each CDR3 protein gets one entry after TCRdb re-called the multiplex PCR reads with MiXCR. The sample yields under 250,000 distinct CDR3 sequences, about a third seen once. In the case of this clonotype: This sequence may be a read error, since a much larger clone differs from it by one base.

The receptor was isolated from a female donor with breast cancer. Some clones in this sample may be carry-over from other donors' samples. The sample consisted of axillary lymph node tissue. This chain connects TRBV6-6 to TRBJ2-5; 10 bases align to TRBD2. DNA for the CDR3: TGTGCCAGCGGCCGGGGGATTAGCGGGGGGCGGGAGACCCAGTACTTC. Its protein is CASGRGISGGRETQYF.